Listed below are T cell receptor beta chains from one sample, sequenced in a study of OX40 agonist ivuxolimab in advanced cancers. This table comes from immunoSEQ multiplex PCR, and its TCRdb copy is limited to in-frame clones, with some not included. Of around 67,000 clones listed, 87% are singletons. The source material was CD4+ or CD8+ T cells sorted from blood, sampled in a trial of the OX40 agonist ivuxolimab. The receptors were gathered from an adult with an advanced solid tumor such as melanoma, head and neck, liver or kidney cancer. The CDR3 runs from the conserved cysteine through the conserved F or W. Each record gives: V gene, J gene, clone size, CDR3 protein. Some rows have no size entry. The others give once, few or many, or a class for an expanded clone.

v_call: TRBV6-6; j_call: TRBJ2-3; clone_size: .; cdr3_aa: CASTRTSGSTQYF
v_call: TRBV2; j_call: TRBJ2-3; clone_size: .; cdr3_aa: CASRATSGGTDTQYF
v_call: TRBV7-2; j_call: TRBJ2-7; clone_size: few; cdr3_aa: CASSFTGRYEQYF
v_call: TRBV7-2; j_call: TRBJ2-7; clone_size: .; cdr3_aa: CASSLRLAGDEQYF
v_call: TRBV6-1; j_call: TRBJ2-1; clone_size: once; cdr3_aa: CASSEMGLALRSYNEQFF
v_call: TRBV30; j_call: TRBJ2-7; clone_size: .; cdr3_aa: CASRGGEGYEQYF
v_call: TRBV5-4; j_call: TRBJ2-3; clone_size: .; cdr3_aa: CASSFGGPGTDTQYF
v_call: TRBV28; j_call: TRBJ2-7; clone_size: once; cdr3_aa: CASSFATFGTTNYEQYF
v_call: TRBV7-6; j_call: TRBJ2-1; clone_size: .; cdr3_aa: CASSKGLAGGGSYNEQFF
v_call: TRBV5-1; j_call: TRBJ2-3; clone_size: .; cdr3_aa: CASSPGTGVVGTDTQYF
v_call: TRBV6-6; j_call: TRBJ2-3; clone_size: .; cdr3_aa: CASSRGLAGADTQYF
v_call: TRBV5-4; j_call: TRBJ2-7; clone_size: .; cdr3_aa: CASSFAGGLSSYEQYF
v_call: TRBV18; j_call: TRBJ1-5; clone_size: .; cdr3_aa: CASSPGQSNQPQHF
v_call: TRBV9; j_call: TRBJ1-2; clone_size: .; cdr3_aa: CASSVGTGDGYTF
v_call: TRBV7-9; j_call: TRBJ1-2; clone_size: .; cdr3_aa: CASSLELGTYGYTF
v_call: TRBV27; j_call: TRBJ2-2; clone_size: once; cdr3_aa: CASSFRTGELFF
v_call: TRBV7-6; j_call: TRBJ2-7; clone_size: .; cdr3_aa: CASSLRAPGQAGGLYEQYF
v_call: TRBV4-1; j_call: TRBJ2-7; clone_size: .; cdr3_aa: CASSPRVAGVASYEQYF
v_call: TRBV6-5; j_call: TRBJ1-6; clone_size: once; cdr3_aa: CASSYDGSSYNSPLHF
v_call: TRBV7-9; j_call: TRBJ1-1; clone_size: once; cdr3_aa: CATGRDRAEAFF